The next 2 T cell receptor beta chains were all read from a single sample in a study of spatial heterogeneity in lung cancer. The time point here: sample taken at primary tumor resection. Unsorted whole RNA samples from tumor, nontumor lung or frozen PBMC were sequenced. TCRdb re-called the 5' RACE reads with MiXCR, one entry per CDR3 protein. The sample has 26,000 or so distinct CDR3 sequences, approximately 8.1% seen once. This sample comprised PBMCs, obtained at surgery. The receptors originated from a female donor with early-stage non-small cell lung cancer.

This clonotype was found many times. The chain has TRBV2 and TRBJ2-1; 7 bases match TRBD1. This CDR3 comprises 15 residues. Losses at the gene ends were 5 bases for V and 4 bases for J; bases not matched to a gene: 8. Germline lookup yields CDR1 SNHLY and CDR2 FYNNEI. CDR3 amino acids: CASSLQTGRYNEQFF. The CDR3 bases are TGTGCCAGCAGTCTTCAGACAGGGCGTTACAATGAGCAGTTCTTC. Complete variable domain (other parts from reference TRBV2 and TRBJ2-1): EPEVTQTPSHQVTQMGQEVILRCVPISNHLYFYWYRQILGQKVEFLVSFYNNEISEKSEIFDDQFSVERPDGSNFTLKIRSTKLEDSAMYFCASSLQTGRYNEQFFGPGTRLTVL.

This clonotype was counted ten times or more. CDR3 coding DNA: TGTGCCAGCAGTCCCCCAGGGCCACTAGGGGGGTACACCTTC. It codes for CASSPPGPLGGYTF. The chain combines TRBV6-6 with TRBJ1-2; TRBD1 is a possible D gene (6 bases). The germline V gene has CDR1 MNHNY and CDR2 SVGAGI (reference sequence). V was clipped by 5 bases and J by 11 bases, with 21 bases between them. The length of the CDR3 is 14 residues.